This TCR beta chain was obtained from a study of CD4 T cell repertoires in COVID-19 (dated by TCRdb to the early 2020s). About the investigation overall: For cross-reactivity analysis, CFSE-low cells were expanded with IL-2 for nine to ten days and were then relabeled and restimulated with spike proteins from other coronaviruses. The study characterized naturally processed CD4+ T cell responses to SARS-CoV-2 spike and nucleoprotein in COVID-19-recovered individuals, using TCR Vbeta sequencing to assess clonal composition. In three recovered individuals, the TCR Vbeta repertoire of SARS-CoV-2-reactive T cells was analyzed at the subset level.

Library preparation employed the immunoSEQ multiplex PCR assay. For the original study's pipeline: To quantify how much the repertoires of different subsets overlapped, the Chao-Jaccard similarity index was used along with counts of shared clonotypes. The immuneACCESS repertoire file appears here via TCRdb, limited to in-frame rearrangements. These files lack a portion of the clones; in checked studies, under half of the deficit traces to unresolved V genes, and the cause of the others is not known. V and J calls and clone size come straight from that table; D and trimming were deduced from the DNA. The table for this sample lists more than 65,000 clones; 83% of them were counted only once. Together, the top ten hold 0.45% to 0.7% of the sample. Trimming takes 3 bases from V and 1 base from J, and the germline ends sit 10 bases apart. CDR3 length: 15 amino acids, cysteine to phenylalanine. Only the CDR3 portion is preserved as DNA: 45 bases, with reading frame beginning at the first base. The germline V gene encodes CDR1 SGDLS and CDR2 YYNGEE.

The sample's time point label, in plain terms: sample from a COVID-19-recovered individual after infection. Donors were patients who had recovered from mild-to-severe COVID-19. Uncultured memory T cell samples were sequenced directly after ex vivo isolation. From peripheral blood mononuclear cells, the researchers isolated CD4+ total memory, central memory, effector memory and circulating T follicular helper cells. To note about this clone: This receptor's antigen is unknown. Base qualities are not at hand, and no much larger clone is one base apart.

The investigation overall reported the following: Between roughly 6 and 28% of SARS-CoV-2 clonotypes were also detected in secondary cultures stimulated with SARS-CoV and/or HKU1 spike, a finding consistent with cross-reactivity. Two or all three memory subsets shared several of the most expanded SARS-CoV-2-reactive clonotypes, which suggests intraclonal diversification.

The material sequenced was CD4+ T cells from peripheral blood, taken after recovery from COVID-19. Recombination linked TRBV9 to TRBJ2-2, with the D call perhaps TRBD1 or TRBD2, each one matching 5 bases. The sequence came from a human donor who had COVID-19. The DNA reads TGTGCCAGCAGCGCCAGGGACGGGAACACCGGGGAGCTGTTTTTT. It specifies CASSARDGNTGELFF.